This T cell receptor (beta chain) emerged from a study of T-cell memory formation after mild COVID-19. TCRdb fed the 5' RACE reads into MiXCR, producing one record per CDR3 protein. The table has about 68,000 distinct CDR3 sequences, approximately 15% seen once. The V and J ends lost 2 bases and 3 bases respectively, with 11 bases between them. The CDR3 is 15 amino acids. The germline gives CDR1 SGDLS, CDR2 YYNGEE. The chain employs TRBV9 and TRBJ2-2; D is tentatively TRBD1 or TRBD2 (5 bases each). The clonotype comes from an adult woman who had mild COVID-19 (a few samples of this study predate the infection). Cell type and time point are not known. The sequenced sample was PBMCs or a T cell subset sorted from them (not recorded which). The CDR3 DNA follows: TGTGCCAGCAGCGTCGCCGGGGCCGACACCGGGGAGCTGTTTTTT. Protein product: CASSVAGADTGELFF.